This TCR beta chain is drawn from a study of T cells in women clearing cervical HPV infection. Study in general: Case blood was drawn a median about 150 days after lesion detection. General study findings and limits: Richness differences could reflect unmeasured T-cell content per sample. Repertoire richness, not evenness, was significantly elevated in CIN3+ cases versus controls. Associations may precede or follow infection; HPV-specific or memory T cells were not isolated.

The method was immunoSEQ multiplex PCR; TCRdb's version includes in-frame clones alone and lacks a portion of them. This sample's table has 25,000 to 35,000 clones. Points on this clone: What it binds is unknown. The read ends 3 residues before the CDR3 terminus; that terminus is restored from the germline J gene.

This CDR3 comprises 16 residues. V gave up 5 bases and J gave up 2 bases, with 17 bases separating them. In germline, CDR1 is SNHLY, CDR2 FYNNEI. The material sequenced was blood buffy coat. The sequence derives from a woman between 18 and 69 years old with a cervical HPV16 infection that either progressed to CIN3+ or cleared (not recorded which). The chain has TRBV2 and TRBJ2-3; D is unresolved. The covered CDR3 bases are TGTGCCAGCAGTTTGGAACAGCCGAGAAACACAGATACG. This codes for CASSLEQPRNTDT. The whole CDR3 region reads CASSLEQPRNTDTQYF. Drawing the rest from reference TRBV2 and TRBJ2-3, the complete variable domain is EPEVTQTPSHQVTQMGQEVILRCVPISNHLYFYWYRQILGQKVEFLVSFYNNEISEKSEIFDDQFSVERPDGSNFTLKIRSTKLEDSAMYFCASSLEQPRNTDTQYFGPGTRLTVL.